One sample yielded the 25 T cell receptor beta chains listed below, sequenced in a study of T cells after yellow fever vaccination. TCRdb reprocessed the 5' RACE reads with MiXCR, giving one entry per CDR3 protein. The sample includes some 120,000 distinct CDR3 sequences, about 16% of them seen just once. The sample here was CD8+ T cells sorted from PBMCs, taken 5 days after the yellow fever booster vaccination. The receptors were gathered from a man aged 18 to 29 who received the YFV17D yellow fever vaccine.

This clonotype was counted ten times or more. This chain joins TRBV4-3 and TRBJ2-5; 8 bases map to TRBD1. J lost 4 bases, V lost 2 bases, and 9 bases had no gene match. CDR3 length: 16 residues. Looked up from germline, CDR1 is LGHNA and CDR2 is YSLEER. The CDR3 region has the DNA TGCGCCAGCAGCCAATATCGACAGGGGCTAGGAGAGACCCAGTACTTC. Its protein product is CASSQYRQGLGETQYF.

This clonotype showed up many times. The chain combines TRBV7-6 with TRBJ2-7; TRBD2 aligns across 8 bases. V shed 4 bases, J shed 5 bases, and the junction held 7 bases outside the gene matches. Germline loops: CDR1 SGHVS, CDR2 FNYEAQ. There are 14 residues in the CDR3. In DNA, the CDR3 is TGTGCCAGCAGCTCCGCCTTGCGGGGGGACGAGCAGTACTTC. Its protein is CASSSALRGDEQYF.

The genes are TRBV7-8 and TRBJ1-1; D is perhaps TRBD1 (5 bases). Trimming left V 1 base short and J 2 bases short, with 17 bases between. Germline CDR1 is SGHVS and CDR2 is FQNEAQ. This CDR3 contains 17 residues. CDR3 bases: TGTGCCAGCAGCTTAGGTGTTGTGGCAGGGAAAAACACTGAAGCTTTCTTT. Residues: CASSLGVVAGKNTEAFF.

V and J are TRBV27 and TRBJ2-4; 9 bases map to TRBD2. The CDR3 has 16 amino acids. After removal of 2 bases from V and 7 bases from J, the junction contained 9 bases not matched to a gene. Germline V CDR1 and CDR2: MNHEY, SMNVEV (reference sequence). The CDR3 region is CASSLINAGGRNIQYF. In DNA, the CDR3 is TGTGCCAGCAGTTTAATTAATGCGGGGGGGAGGAACATTCAGTACTTC.

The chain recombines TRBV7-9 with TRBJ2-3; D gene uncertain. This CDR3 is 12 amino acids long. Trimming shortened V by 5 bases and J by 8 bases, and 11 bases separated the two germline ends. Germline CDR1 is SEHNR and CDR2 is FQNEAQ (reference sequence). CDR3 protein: CASSGSLRTQYF. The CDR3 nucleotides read TGTGCCAGCAGCGGCAGTCTCCGTACGCAGTATTTT.

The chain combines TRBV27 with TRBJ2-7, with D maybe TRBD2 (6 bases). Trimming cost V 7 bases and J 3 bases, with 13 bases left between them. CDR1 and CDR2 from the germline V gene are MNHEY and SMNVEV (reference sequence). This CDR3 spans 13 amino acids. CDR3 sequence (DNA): TGTGCCAGCAACCACTGGGGGGACTACGAGCAGTACGTC. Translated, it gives CASNHWGDYEQYV.

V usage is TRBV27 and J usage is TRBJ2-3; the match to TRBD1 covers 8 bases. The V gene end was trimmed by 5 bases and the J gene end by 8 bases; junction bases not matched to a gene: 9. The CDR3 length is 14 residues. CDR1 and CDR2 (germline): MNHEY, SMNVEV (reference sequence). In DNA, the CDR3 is TGTGCCAGCAGTAGGGGGACAGGCGGGGCTACGCAGTATTTT. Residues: CASSRGTGGATQYF.

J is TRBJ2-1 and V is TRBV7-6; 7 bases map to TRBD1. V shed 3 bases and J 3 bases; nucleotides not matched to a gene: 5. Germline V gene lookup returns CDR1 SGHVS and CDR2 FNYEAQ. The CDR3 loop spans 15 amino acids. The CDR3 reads CASSFKGGFYNEQFF. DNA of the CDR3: TGTGCCAGCAGCTTCAAAGGGGGCTTCTACAATGAGCAGTTCTTC.

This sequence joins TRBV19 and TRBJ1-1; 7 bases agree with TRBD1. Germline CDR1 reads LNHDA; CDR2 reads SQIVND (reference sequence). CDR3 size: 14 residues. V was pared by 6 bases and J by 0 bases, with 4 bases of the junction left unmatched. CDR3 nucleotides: TGTGCCAGTAGGAAGACAGGGTTGAACACTGAAGCTTTCTTT. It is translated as CASRKTGLNTEAFF.

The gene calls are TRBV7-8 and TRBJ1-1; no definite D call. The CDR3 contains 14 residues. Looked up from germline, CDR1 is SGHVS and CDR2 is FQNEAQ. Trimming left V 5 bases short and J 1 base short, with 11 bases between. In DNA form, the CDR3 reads TGTGCCAGCAGCCCAACAGTAGGGAACACTGAAGCTTTCTTT. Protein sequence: CASSPTVGNTEAFF.

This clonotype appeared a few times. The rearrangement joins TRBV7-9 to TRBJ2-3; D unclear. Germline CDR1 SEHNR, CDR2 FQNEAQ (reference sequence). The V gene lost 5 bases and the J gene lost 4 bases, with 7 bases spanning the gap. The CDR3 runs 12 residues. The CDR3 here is CASSLWADTQYF. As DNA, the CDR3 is TGTGCCAGCAGCCTATGGGCAGATACGCAGTATTTT.

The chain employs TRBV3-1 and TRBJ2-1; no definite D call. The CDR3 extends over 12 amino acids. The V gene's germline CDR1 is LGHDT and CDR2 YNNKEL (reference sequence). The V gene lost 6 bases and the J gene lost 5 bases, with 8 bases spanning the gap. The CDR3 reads CASRRENNEQFF. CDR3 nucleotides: TGTGCCAGCAGGCGAGAAAACAATGAGCAGTTCTTC.

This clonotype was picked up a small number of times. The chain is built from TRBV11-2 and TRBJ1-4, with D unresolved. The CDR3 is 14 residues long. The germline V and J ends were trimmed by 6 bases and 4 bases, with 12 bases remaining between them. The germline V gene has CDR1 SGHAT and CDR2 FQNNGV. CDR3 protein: CASRHEDGNEKLFF. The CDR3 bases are TGTGCCAGCAGACACGAGGACGGTAATGAAAAACTGTTTTTT. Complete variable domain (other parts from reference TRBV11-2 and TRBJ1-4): EAGVAQSPRYKIIEKRQSVAFWCNPISGHATLYWYQQILGQGPKLLIQFQNNGVVDDSQLPKDRFSAERLKGVDSTLKIQPAKLEDSAVYLCASRHEDGNEKLFFGSGTQLSVL.

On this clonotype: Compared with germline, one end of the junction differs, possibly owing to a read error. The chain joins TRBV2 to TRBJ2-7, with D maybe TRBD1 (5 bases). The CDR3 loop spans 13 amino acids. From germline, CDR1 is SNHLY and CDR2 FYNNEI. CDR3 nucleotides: TGTGCCGCGACAGATAACCTTTCCTACGAGAAGCACTTC. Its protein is CAATDNLSYEKHF.

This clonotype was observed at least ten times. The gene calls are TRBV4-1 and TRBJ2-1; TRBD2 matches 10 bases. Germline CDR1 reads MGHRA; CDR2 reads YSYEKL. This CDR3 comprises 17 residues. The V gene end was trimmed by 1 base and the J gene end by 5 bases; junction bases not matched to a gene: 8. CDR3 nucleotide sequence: TGCGCCAGCAGCCAAGTTGCTAGCGGGGGTCTCCACAATGAGCAGTTCTTC. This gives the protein CASSQVASGGLHNEQFF.

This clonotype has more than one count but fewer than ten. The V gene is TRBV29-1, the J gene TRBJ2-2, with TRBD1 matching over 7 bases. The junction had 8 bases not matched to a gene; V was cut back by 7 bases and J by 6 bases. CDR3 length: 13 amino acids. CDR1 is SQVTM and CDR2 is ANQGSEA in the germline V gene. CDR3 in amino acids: CSAILDRAGELFF. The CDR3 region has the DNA TGCAGCGCCATACTAGACAGGGCCGGGGAGCTGTTTTTT.

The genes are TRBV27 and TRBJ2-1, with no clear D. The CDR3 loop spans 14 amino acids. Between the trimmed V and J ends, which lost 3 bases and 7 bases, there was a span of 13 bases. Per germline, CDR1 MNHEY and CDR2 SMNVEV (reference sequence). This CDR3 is CASSFGFGTNEQFF. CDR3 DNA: TGTGCCAGCAGTTTCGGGTTTGGAACTAATGAGCAGTTCTTC.

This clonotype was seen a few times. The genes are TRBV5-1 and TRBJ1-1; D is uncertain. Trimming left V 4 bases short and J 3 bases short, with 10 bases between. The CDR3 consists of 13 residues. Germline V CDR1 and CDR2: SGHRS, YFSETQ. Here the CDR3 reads CASSAAGYTEAFF. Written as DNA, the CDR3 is TGCGCCAGCAGCGCCGCTGGATACACTGAAGCTTTCTTT.

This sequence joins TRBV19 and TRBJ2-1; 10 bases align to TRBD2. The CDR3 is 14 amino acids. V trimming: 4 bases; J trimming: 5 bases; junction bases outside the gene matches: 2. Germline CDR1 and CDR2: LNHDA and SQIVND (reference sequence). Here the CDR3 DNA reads TGTGCCAGTAGTACAACTAGCGGGAACAATGAGCAGTTCTTC. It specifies CASSTTSGNNEQFF.

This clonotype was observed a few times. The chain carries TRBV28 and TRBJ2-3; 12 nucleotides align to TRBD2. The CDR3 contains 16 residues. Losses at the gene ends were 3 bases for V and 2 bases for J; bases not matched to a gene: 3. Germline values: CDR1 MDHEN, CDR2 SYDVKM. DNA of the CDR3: TGTGCCAGCAGTTTGACTAGCGGGGGTATCACAGATACGCAGTATTTT. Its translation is CASSLTSGGITDTQYF.

The CDR3 DNA follows: TGTGCCAGCTCTCGAGGGGAGAACTACGAGCAGTACGTC. This encodes CASSRGENYEQYV. The V call is TRBV27, the J call TRBJ2-7; perhaps D is TRBD1 or TRBD2 (5 bases each). Germline V CDR1 and CDR2: MNHEY, SMNVEV (reference sequence). This CDR3 has 13 residues. The V and J ends lost 8 bases and 3 bases respectively, with 14 bases between them.

CDR3 DNA sequence: TGCAGCGGGGGGCTAGCGGTATACAATGAGCAGTTCTTC. Translated, it gives CSGGLAVYNEQFF. The chain links TRBV20-1 to TRBJ2-1; D is perhaps TRBD2 (7 bases). Germline CDR1 reads DFQATT; CDR2 reads SNEGSKA (reference sequence). CDR3 length: 13 residues.

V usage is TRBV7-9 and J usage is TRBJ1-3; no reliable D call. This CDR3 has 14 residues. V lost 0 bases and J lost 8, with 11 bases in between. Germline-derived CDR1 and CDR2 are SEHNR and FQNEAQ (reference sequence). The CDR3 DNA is TGTGCCAGCAGCTTAGCCCAGGATCCGGACACCATATATTTT. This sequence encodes CASSLAQDPDTIYF.

CDR3 protein: CASSFIGLANEQFF. The CDR3 DNA reads TGCGCCAGCAGCTTCATAGGGCTAGCCAATGAGCAGTTCTTC. The chain carries TRBV5-1 and TRBJ2-1; tentatively, D is TRBD2 (5 bases). V lost 2 bases to trimming and J lost 6 bases, with 12 bases between them. The CDR3 is 14 residues long. The germline gives CDR1 SGHRS, CDR2 YFSETQ. Drawing the rest from reference TRBV5-1 and TRBJ2-1, the complete variable domain is KAGVTQTPRYLIKTRGQQVTLSCSPISGHRSVSWYQQTPGQGLQFLFEYFSETQRNKGNFPGRFSGRQFSNSRSEMNVSTLELGDSALYLCASSFIGLANEQFFGPGTRLTVL.

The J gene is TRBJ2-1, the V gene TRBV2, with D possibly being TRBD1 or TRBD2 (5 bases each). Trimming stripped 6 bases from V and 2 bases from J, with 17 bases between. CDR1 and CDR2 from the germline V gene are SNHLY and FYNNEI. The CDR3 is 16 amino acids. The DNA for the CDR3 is TGTGCCAGCAGACGGAAGGGGACCCTACCCTACAATGAGCAGTTCTTC. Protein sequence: CASRRKGTLPYNEQFF.